A single sample is the source of the 17 T cell receptor beta chains below, sequenced in a study of follicular helper T cells after annual influenza vaccination. Time point here: 2014-2015 season, pre-vaccination. Profiling relied on immunoSEQ multiplex PCR, and the TCRdb table lists in-frame clones only, not all of them. Of over 25,000 clones listed, approximately 78% are singletons. Sample: CXCR5+ CD38- circulating T follicular helper cells from blood, taken on the day of influenza vaccination. Documented subset: circulating Tfh, non-naive CD4+CXCR5+PD-1+ (ICOS+CD38+ or ICOS-CD38-). The receptors were sampled from an adult who received the influenza vaccine.

This clone showed up just a few times. The chain has TRBV6-5 and TRBJ2-1; 12 bases are a match to TRBD2. J lost 5 bases, V lost 4 bases, and 6 bases had no gene match. The CDR3 contains 16 residues. Germline V gives CDR1 MNHEY, CDR2 SVGAGI. CDR3 residues: CASSSLAGGYNNEQFF. In DNA, the CDR3 is TGTGCCAGCAGTTCACTAGCGGGAGGATACAACAATGAGCAGTTCTTC.

The chain combines TRBV7-2 with TRBJ1-1; D may be TRBD1 (5 bases). The CDR3 runs 13 residues. Germline CDR1 SGHTA, CDR2 FQGNSA. V shed 2 bases and J shed 6 bases, with 10 bases lying between them. The CDR3 loop is CASSLTDIAEAFF. DNA of the CDR3: TGTGCCAGCAGCTTAACGGACATAGCTGAAGCTTTCTTT.

The chain has TRBV4-2 and TRBJ1-4, with 7 bases fitting TRBD1. Germline assignment: CDR1 LGHNA and CDR2 YNFKEQ. Trimming took 3 bases from V and 7 from J; bases not matched to a gene: 14. The CDR3 is 17 amino acids. As DNA, the CDR3 is TGTGCCAGCAGCCAGGGGCAGGGGGATGCCAGCGGTGAAAAACTGTTTTTT. Translation gives CASSQGQGDASGEKLFF.

The chain has TRBV5-4 and TRBJ2-2, with a tentative D call TRBD2 (5 bases). The CDR3 length is 18 residues. Germline CDR1 SGHNT, CDR2 YYREEE (reference sequence). V was shortened by 0 bases and J by 1 base, with 16 bases between the two germline ends. CDR3 protein: CASSLAGGGGLNTGELFF. CDR3 coding DNA: TGTGCCAGCAGCTTGGCTGGCGGCGGAGGACTGAACACCGGGGAGCTGTTTTTT.

The chain has TRBV6-5 and TRBJ2-1, with TRBD2 matching over 11 bases. Trimming removed 4 bases from V and 5 bases from J; junction bases left unmatched: 4. CDR1 is MNHEY and CDR2 is SVGAGI in the germline V gene. The CDR3 totals 15 residues. CDR3 in DNA: TGTGCCAGCAGTTCCCCGGGACTAGCGGACAATGAGCAGTTCTTC. Translation: CASSSPGLADNEQFF.

This rearrangement joins TRBV6-6 to TRBJ2-3; 10 bases are shared with TRBD2. Germline loops: CDR1 MNHNY, CDR2 SVGAGI (reference sequence). J gave up 6 bases and V 5 bases, and 8 bases lay outside the gene matches. The CDR3 contains 15 residues. Here the CDR3 DNA reads TGTGCCAGCAGTCGAGCGGGGGGGAACACTGATACGCAGTATTTT. It translates to CASSRAGGNTDTQYF.

The genes are TRBV5-1 and TRBJ1-4; TRBD1 is a possible D gene (5 bases). This CDR3 region has 17 residues. Trimming removed 4 bases from V and 2 bases from J, with 18 bases in between. Germline lookup yields CDR1 SGHRS and CDR2 YFSETQ. CDR3 nucleotides: TGCGCCAGCAGCACCAGACAGACCTCAGGGACTAATGAAAAACTGTTTTTT. Protein sequence: CASSTRQTSGTNEKLFF. The full variable domain, with the rest looked up from reference TRBV5-1 and TRBJ1-4, is KAGVTQTPRYLIKTRGQQVTLSCSPISGHRSVSWYQQTPGQGLQFLFEYFSETQRNKGNFPGRFSGRQFSNSRSEMNVSTLELGDSALYLCASSTRQTSGTNEKLFFGSGTQLSVL.

This clone was detected once. CDR3 in amino acids: CASSTTSGASYEQYF. The CDR3 coding sequence is TGTGCCAGCTCAACTACTAGCGGGGCTTCCTACGAGCAGTACTTC. The chain links TRBV18 to TRBJ2-7; 10 nucleotides agree with TRBD2. The CDR3 sequence is 15 residues long. V was pared by 5 bases and J by 1 base, with 5 bases of the junction left unmatched. Per germline, CDR1 KGHSH and CDR2 LQKENI.

The V and J genes are TRBV6-1 and TRBJ1-1; D remains unclear. Germline values: CDR1 MNHNS, CDR2 SASEGT. The CDR3 consists of 14 residues. Trimming left V 7 bases short and J 1 base short, with 13 bases between. The CDR3 DNA reads as TGTGCCAGCACATTAGGAGGCAGGAACACTGAAGCTTTCTTT. Residues: CASTLGGRNTEAFF.

This clone was seen a single time. This chain joins TRBV29-1 and TRBJ2-1, with 13 bases that match TRBD2. J gave up 1 base and V 1 base, and 7 bases lay outside the gene matches. CDR1 SQVTM and CDR2 ANQGSEA come from the germline V gene. CDR3 length: 18 amino acids. CDR3 bases: TGCAGCGTTGAAGTTGTAGGGACTAGCGGGAAATCCTACAATGAGCAGTTCTTC. Its protein product is CSVEVVGTSGKSYNEQFF.

This chain links TRBV6-1 with TRBJ2-3; TRBD1 agrees at 11 bases. J lost 4 bases, V lost 6 bases, and 15 bases had no gene match. Germline V gene data show CDR1 as MNHNS and CDR2 as SASEGT. There are 18 residues in the CDR3. CDR3 nucleotide sequence: TGTGCCAGCAGGGAAAATGGGGAGGGACAGGGGGTCCCAGATACGCAGTATTTT. It is translated as CASRENGEGQGVPDTQYF.

The chain links TRBV29-1 to TRBJ1-2, with TRBD1 identical over 10 bases. V was pared by 0 bases and J by 6 bases, with 4 bases of the junction left unmatched. In germline, CDR1 is SQVTM, CDR2 ANQGSEA. The CDR3 length is 14 residues. The CDR3 DNA is TGCAGCGTTGAAGATAAGGGACAGGGGAATGGCTACACCTTC. It encodes CSVEDKGQGNGYTF.

The rearrangement joins TRBV19 to TRBJ2-5; no firm D call. The CDR3 is 13 residues long. Trimming cost V 2 bases and J 2 bases, with 6 bases left between them. Germline-derived CDR1 and CDR2 are LNHDA and SQIVND (reference sequence). CDR3 in amino acids: CASSISEQETQYF. The CDR3 DNA is TGTGCCAGTAGTATATCGGAGCAAGAGACCCAGTACTTC. The variable domain in full, completed from reference TRBV19 and TRBJ2-5, reads DGGITQSPKYLFRKEGQNVTLSCEQNLNHDAMYWYRQDPGQGLRLIYYSQIVNDFQKGDIAEGYSVSREKKESFPLTVTSAQKNPTAFYLCASSISEQETQYFGPGTRLLVL.

The V gene is TRBV11-2, the J gene TRBJ2-1; 11 nucleotides match TRBD2. Germline lookup yields CDR1 SGHAT and CDR2 FQNNGV. Losses at the gene ends were 1 base for V and 7 bases for J; bases not matched to a gene: 3. The CDR3 runs to 15 residues. The CDR3 loop reads CASSLAGLAENEQFF. The CDR3 nucleotides are TGTGCCAGCAGCTTAGCGGGACTAGCGGAAAATGAGCAGTTCTTC.

This chain joins TRBV6-1 and TRBJ1-6; D is uncertain. Germline lookup yields CDR1 MNHNS and CDR2 SASEGT. There are 11 residues in the CDR3. With 6 bases removed from V and 8 bases from J, the gap between germline ends came to 5 bases. The CDR3 protein is CASRTDSPLHF. The CDR3 region has the DNA TGTGCCAGCAGAACAGATTCACCCCTCCACTTT.

The chain has TRBV10-3 and TRBJ1-2; unclear D gene. From germline, CDR1 is ENHRY and CDR2 SYGVKD. The CDR3 is 13 residues long. V shed 8 bases and J shed 8 bases, with 18 bases lying between them. CDR3 protein: CAIATPGAGGYTF. CDR3 sequence (DNA): TGTGCCATCGCTACACCAGGTGCGGGGGGCTACACCTTC.

The V and J genes are TRBV9 and TRBJ1-1; TRBD1 matches at 9 bases. The CDR3 contains 13 residues. CDR1 is SGDLS, CDR2 YYNGEE, per germline. V dropped 3 bases and J dropped 13; count of bases not matched to a gene: 10. The DNA for the CDR3 is TGTGCCAGCAGCGGCCGAGGGACAGGGTGGGTTTTCTTT. It translates to CASSGRGTGWVFF.